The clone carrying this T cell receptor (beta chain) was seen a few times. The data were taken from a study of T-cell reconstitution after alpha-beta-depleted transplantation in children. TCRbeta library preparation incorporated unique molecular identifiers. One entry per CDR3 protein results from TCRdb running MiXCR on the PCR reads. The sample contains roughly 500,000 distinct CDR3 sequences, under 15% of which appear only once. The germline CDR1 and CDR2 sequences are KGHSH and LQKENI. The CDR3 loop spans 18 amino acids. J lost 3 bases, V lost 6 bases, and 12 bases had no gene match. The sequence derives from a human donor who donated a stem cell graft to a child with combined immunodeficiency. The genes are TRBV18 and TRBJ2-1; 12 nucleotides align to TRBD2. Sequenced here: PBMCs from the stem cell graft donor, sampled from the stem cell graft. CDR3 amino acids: CASSPSWLAGGNYNEQFF. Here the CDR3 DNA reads TGTGCCAGCTCCCCTTCGTGGCTAGCGGGAGGGAACTACAATGAGCAGTTCTTC.